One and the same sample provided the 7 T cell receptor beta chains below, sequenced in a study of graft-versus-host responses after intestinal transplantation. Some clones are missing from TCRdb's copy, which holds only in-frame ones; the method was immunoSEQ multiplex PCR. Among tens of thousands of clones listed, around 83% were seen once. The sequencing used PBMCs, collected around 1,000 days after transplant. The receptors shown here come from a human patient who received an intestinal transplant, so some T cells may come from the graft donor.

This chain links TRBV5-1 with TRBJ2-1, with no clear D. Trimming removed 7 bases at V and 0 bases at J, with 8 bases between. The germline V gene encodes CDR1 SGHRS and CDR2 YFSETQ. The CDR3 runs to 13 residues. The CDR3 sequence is CASQSSSYNEQFF. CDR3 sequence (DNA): TGCGCCAGCCAGAGTAGCTCCTACAATGAGCAGTTCTTC.

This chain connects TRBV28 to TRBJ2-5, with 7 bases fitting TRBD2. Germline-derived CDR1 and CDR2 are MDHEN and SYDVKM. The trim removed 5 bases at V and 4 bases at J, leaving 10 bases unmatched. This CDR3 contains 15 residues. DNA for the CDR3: TGTGCCAGCAGTCCATACTGGGACTACAGAGAGACCCAGTACTTC. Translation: CASSPYWDYRETQYF.

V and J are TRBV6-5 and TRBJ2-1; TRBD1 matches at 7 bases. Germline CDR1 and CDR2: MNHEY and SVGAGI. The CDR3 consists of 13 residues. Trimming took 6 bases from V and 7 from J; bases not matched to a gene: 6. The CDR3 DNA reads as TGTGCCAGCAGACAGGGGAACGGGAATGAGCAGTTCTTC. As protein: CASRQGNGNEQFF.

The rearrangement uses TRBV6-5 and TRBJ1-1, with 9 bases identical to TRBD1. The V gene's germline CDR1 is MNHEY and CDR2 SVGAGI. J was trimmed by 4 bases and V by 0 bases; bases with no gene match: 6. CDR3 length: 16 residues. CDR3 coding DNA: TGTGCCAGCAGTTACTCGAGACAGGGGGGAGGCACTGAAGCTTTCTTT. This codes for CASSYSRQGGGTEAFF.

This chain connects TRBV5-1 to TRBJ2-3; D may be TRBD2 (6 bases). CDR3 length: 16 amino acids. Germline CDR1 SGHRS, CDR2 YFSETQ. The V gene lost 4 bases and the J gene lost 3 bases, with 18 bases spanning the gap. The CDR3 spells CASSPPLASGTDTQYF. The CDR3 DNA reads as TGCGCCAGCAGCCCGCCCCTAGCGAGCGGAACAGATACGCAGTATTTT.

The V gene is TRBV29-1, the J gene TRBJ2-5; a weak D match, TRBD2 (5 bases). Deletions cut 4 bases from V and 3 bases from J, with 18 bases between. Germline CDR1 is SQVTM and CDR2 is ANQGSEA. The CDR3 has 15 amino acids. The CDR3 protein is CSVAHGGPTKETQYF. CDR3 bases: TGCAGCGTTGCCCACGGCGGGCCCACGAAAGAGACCCAGTACTTC.

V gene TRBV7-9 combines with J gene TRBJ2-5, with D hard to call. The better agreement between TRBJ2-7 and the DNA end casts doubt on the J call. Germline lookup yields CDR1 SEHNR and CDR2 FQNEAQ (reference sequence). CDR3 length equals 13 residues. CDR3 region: CASSPPSSYEQYF. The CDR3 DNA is TGTGCCAGCAGCCCCCCGAGCTCCTACGAGCAGTACTTC.